This TCR beta chain was documented in a study of post-analysis software for immune sequencing data. About the research overall: Relapsing-remitting, secondary progressive and progressive-relapsing courses of multiple sclerosis were included. Findings and limits, study-wide: About five TRBV segments appeared more often in patients than in controls, and TRBV5-6, TRBV5-1 and TRBV20-1 were among these. Versus controls, multiple sclerosis patients showed significantly lower diversity (normalized Chao1). Samples from a shared batch, those prepared together, strongly co-clustered by F measure.

The TCR beta cDNA libraries carried unique molecular identifiers. When roughly 0.85 to 11 million T cells were used, they gave hundreds of thousands of cDNA molecules. TCRdb called the PCR reads again in MiXCR, with one record for every CDR3 protein. The sample carries about 800,000 distinct CDR3 sequences, about 27% recorded once. Per the germline V gene, CDR1 is SEHNR and CDR2 is FQNEAQ (reference sequence). V shed 8 bases and J shed 6 bases, with 19 bases lying between them. The CDR3 spans 14 residues. This clonotype was detected only a few times. The antigen remains undetermined. V is TRBV7-9 and J is TRBJ1-1, with D hard to call. The clonotype was recovered from a girl between 10 and 17 years old with multiple sclerosis. Material: blood. In DNA, the CDR3 is TGTGCCAGCGCGGCCCCCCCTTCAAGGGCTGAAGCTTTCTTT. Its protein is CASAAPPSRAEAFF.